This record covers a single T cell receptor beta chain. The length of the CDR3 is 12 residues. Germline V CDR1 and CDR2: SGHAT, FQNNGV. V was cut by 1 base and J by 17 bases, with 14 bases left in between. The PCR employed 60 Vbeta primers together with 13 Jbeta primers. Using immunoSEQ multiplex PCR, the repertoire was profiled, and TCRdb retains in-frame clones only, with some absent. The data contain 83,000 or so clones, roughly 79% of them singletons. This entry is derived from a study of cytomegalovirus exposure and HLA in healthy donors. Sequenced sample: PBMCs. The chain is built from TRBV11-2 and TRBJ1-4; D is unclear. This TCR was sampled from a woman in her 30s in good health and CMV-seronegative. The CDR3 reads CASSLGGGIPFF. Here the CDR3 DNA reads TGTGCCAGCAGCTTAGGCGGAGGGATCCCTTTTTTT.